Below are 5 T cell receptor beta chains sequenced from a single sample in a study of Graves' ophthalmopathy and Graves' hyperthyroidism. RNA transcripts provided the template for amplifying TCR beta CDR3 regions. Second-round multiplex PCR followed a first-round RT-PCR using HTBI primers. TCRdb passed the multiplex PCR reads through MiXCR, listing each CDR3 protein once. The table has under 800,000 distinct CDR3 sequences, approximately 21% seen once. The specimen was peripheral blood. Every receptor here comes from a woman between 18 and 29 years old with stable Graves' hyperthyroidism. Some clones in this sample may be carry-over from other donors' samples.

The genes are TRBV27 and TRBJ2-7; no definite D call. Trimming pared 7 bases from V and 6 bases from J, leaving 22 bases between. This CDR3 spans 15 amino acids. In germline, CDR1 is MNHEY, CDR2 SMNVEV (reference sequence). CDR3 DNA sequence: TGTGCCAGCAATCCGGCCCCCGGTCGAACTGCCGAGCAGTACTTC. This codes for CASNPAPGRTAEQYF.

V is TRBV11-2 and J is TRBJ2-4; D ambiguous. There are 13 residues in the CDR3. CDR1 and CDR2 from the germline V gene are SGHAT and FQNNGV. Trimming shortened V by 2 bases and J by 7 bases, and 9 bases separated the two germline ends. This CDR3 reads CASSLSGLNIQYF. In DNA, the CDR3 is TGTGCCAGCAGCTTATCAGGCCTTAACATTCAGTACTTC.

This clonotype has a count of ten or more. The chain couples TRBV15 to TRBJ1-1; D call uncertain. This CDR3 comprises 13 residues. V was pared by 0 bases and J by 4 bases, with 6 bases between. Germline values: CDR1 LNHNV, CDR2 YYDKDF (reference sequence). The CDR3 region has the DNA TGTGCCACCAGCAGAGAGGCGATCACTGAAGCTTTCTTT. Protein product: CATSREAITEAFF.

A word on this clonotype: A read error may produce the germline difference seen at one junction end. The rearrangement uses TRBV12-3 or TRBV12-4 and TRBJ2-7; D tentatively fits TRBD1 or TRBD2 (5 bases each). This CDR3 is built from 13 residues. CDR3 coding DNA: TGTGTCAGCAGACAGACGGGGCCCTACGAGCAGTACTTC. Translating it yields CVSRQTGPYEQYF.

CDR3: CATSDSRAVGETQYF. CDR3 DNA: TGTGCCACCAGTGACTCCAGGGCGGTGGGAGAGACCCAGTACTTC. The rearrangement uses TRBV24-1 and TRBJ2-5; weak D call: TRBD1 (5 bases). V lost 4 bases to trimming and J lost 4 bases, with 15 bases between them. The germline CDR1 and CDR2 sequences are KGHDR and SFDVKD. This CDR3 spans 15 amino acids.